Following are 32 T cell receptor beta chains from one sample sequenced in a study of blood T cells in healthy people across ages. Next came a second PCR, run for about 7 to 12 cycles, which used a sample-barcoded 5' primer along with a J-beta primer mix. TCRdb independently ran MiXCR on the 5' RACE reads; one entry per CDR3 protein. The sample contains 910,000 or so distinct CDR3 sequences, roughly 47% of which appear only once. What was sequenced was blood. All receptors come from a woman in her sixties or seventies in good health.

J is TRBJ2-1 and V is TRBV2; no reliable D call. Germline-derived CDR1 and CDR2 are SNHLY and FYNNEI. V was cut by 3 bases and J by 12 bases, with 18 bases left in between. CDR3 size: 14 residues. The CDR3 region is CASSEGYPSHRQFF. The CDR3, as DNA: TGTGCCAGCAGTGAGGGCTACCCCTCACATCGGCAGTTCTTC.

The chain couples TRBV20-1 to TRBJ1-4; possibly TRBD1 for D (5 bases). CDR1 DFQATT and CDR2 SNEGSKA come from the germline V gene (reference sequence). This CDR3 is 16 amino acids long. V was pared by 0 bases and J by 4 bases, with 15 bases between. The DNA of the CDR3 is TGCAGTGCTAGAGAACCGGGACGAAGGATTAATGAAAAACTGTTTTTT. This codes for CSAREPGRRINEKLFF.

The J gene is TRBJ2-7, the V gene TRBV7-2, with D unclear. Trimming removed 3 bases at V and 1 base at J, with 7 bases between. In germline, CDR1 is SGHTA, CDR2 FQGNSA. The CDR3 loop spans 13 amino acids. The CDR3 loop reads CASSFAESYEQYF. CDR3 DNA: TGTGCCAGCAGCTTCGCAGAATCCTACGAGCAGTACTTC.

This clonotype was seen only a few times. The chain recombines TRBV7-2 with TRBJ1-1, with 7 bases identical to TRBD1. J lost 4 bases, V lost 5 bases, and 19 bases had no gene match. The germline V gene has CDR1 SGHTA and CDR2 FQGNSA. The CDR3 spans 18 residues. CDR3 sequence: CASSPEGLWTGPATEAFF. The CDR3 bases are TGTGCCAGCAGCCCAGAGGGTCTTTGGACAGGCCCGGCCACTGAAGCTTTCTTT. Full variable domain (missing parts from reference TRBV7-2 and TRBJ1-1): GAGVSQSPSNKVTEKGKDVELRCDPISGHTALYWYRQSLGQGLEFLIYFQGNSAPDKSGLPSDRFSAERTGGSVSTLTIQRTQQEDSAVYLCASSPEGLWTGPATEAFFGQGTRLTVV.

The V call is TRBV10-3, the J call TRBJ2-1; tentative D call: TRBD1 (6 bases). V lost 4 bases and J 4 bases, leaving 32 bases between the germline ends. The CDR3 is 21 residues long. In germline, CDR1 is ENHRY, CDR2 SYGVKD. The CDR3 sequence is CAISATAPGPAGEPRYNEQFF. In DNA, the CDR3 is TGTGCCATCAGTGCTACCGCGCCGGGACCTGCAGGGGAACCTCGGTACAATGAGCAGTTCTTC.

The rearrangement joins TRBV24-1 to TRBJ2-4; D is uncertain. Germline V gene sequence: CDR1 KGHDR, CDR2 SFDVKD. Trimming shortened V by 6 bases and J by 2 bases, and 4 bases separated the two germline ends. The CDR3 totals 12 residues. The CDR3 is CATSSTKNIQYF. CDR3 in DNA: TGTGCCACCAGTTCGACCAAAAACATTCAGTACTTC.

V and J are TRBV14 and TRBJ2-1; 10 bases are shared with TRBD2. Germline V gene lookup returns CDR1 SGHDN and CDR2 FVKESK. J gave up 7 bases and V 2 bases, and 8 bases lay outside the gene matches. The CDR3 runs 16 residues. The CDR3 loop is CASSQTAGGPRNEQFF. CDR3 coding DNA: TGTGCCAGCAGCCAAACAGCGGGAGGGCCCAGAAATGAGCAGTTCTTC.

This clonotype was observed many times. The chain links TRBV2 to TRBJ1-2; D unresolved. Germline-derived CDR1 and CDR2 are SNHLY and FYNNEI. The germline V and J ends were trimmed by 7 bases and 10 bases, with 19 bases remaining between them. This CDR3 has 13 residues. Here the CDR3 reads CASKKSGATDYTF. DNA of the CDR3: TGTGCCAGCAAGAAAAGTGGCGCAACCGACTACACCTTC. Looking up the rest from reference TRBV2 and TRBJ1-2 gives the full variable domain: EPEVTQTPSHQVTQMGQEVILRCVPISNHLYFYWYRQILGQKVEFLVSFYNNEISEKSEIFDDQFSVERPDGSNFTLKIRSTKLEDSAMYFCASKKSGATDYTFGSGTRLTVV.

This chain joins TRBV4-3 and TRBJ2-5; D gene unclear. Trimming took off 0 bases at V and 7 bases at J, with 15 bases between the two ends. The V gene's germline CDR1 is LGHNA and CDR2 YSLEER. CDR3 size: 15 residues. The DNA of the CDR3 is TGCGCCAGCAGCCAAGATTCAGGCAGGCGCGCGACCCAGTACTTC. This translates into CASSQDSGRRATQYF.

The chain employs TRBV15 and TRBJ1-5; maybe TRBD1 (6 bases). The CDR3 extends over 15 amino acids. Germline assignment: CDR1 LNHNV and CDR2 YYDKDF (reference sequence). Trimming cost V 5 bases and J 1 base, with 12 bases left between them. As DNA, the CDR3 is TGTGCCACCAGCCCCGGGACAACAAGCAATCAGCCCCAGCATTTT. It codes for CATSPGTTSNQPQHF.

This CDR3 is CASRSGTVPYEQYF. CDR3 bases: TGTGCCAGCAGATCCGGGACAGTGCCCTACGAGCAGTACTTC. The rearrangement joins TRBV28 to TRBJ2-7; TRBD1 agrees at 7 bases. Germline assignment: CDR1 MDHEN and CDR2 SYDVKM. Trimming at V came to 6 bases and at J to 2 bases, leaving 7 bases not matched to a gene. CDR3 length: 14 residues.

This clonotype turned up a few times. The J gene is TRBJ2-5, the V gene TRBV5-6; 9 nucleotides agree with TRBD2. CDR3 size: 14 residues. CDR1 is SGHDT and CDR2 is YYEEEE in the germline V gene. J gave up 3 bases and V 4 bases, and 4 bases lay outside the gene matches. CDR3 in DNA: TGTGCCAGCAGCACCCGACTAGCGGAAGAGACCCAGTACTTC. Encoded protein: CASSTRLAEETQYF.

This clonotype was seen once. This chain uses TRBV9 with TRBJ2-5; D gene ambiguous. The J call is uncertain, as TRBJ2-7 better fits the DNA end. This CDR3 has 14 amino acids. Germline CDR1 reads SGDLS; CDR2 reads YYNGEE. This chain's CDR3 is CASSVGPMRREQYF. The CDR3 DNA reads TGTGCCAGCAGCGTAGGGCCCATGCGTCGCGAGCAGTACTTC.

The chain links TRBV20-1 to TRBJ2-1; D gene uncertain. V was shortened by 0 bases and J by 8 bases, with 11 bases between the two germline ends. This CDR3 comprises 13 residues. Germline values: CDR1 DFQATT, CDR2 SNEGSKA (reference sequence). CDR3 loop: CSARDESDDEQFF. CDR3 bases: TGCAGTGCTAGAGATGAGAGCGACGATGAGCAGTTCTTC.

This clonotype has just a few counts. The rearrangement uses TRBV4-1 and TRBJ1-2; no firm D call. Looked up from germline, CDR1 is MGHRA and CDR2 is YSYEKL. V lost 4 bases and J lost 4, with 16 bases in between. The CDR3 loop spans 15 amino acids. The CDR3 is CASSLGEVDSYGYTF. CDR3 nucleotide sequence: TGCGCCAGCAGCCTTGGGGAGGTAGACTCCTATGGCTACACCTTC.

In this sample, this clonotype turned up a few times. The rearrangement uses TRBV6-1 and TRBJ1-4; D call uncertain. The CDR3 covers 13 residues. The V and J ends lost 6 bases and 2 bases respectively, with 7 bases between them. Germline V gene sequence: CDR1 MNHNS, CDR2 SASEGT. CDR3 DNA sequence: TGTGCCAGCAGGGCTACCACTAATGAAAAACTGTTTTTT. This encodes CASRATTNEKLFF.

The CDR3 DNA reads as TGTGCCAGTAAAGGAGGGTACAATGAGCAGTTCTTC. Its translation is CASKGGYNEQFF. This chain uses TRBV27 with TRBJ2-1, with a weak D call TRBD2 (6 bases). The CDR3 length is 12 residues. Trimming removed 9 bases from V and 4 bases from J, with 10 bases in between. Per germline, CDR1 MNHEY and CDR2 SMNVEV (reference sequence).

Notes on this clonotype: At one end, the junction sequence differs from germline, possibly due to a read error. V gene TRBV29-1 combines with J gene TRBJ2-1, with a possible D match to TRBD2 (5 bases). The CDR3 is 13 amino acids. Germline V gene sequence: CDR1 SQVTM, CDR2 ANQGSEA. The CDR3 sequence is CGVRSGSYNEQFF. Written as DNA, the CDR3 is TGCGGCGTTAGGAGCGGCTCCTACAATGAGCAGTTCTTC.

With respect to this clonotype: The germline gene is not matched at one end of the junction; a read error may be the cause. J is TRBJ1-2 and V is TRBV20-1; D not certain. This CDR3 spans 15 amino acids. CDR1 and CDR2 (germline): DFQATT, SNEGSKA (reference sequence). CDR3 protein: CSARVRRAMNYGCTF. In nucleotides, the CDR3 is TGCAGTGCTAGAGTCCGAAGAGCCATGAACTATGGCTGCACCTTC.

CDR3 nucleotides: TGTGCCAGCAGCTTAATTTCCGGGGAGCTGTTTTTT. Encoded protein: CASSLISGELFF. The chain carries TRBV7-9 and TRBJ2-2; no clear D. This CDR3 has 12 amino acids. Germline values: CDR1 SEHNR, CDR2 FQNEAQ (reference sequence). V was cut by 2 bases and J by 6 bases, with 4 bases left in between.

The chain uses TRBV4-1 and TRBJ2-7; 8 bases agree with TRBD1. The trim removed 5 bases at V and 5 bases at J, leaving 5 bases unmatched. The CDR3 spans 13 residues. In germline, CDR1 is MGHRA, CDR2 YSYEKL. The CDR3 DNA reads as TGCGCCAGCAGCTACGACAGGGGCAACGAGCAGTACTTC. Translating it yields CASSYDRGNEQYF.

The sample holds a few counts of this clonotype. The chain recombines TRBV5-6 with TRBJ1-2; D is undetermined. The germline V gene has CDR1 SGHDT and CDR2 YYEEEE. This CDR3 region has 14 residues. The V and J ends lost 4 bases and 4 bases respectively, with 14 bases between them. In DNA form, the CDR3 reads TGTGCCAGCAGCCGAGAGGACGTCAGCTATGGCTACACCTTC. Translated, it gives CASSREDVSYGYTF.

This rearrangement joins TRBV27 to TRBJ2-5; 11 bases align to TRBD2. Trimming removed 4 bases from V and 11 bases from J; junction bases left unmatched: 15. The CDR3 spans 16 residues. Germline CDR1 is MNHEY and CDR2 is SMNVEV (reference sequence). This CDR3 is CASSSIAGGIYNEQYF. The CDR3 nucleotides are TGTGCCAGCAGTTCCATAGCGGGAGGGATCTACAATGAGCAGTACTTC.

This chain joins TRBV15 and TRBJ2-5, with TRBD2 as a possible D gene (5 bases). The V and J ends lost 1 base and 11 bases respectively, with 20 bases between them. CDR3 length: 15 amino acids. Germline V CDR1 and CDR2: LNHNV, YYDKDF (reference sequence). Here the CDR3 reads CATSRGTLLGYKQYF. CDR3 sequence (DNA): TGTGCCACCAGCAGAGGGACTCTATTGGGCTACAAGCAGTACTTC.

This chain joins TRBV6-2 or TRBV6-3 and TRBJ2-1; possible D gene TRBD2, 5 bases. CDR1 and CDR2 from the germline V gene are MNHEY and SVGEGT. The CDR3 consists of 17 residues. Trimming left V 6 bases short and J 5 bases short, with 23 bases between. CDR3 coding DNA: TGTGCCAGCAGCCCCGAAACGGGAAACCGACCCCACAATGAGCAGTTCTTC. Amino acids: CASSPETGNRPHNEQFF.

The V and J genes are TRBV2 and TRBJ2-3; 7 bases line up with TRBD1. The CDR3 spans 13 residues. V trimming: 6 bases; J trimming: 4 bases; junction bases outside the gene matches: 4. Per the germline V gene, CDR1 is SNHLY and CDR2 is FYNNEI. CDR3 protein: CASSPGTADTQYF. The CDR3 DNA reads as TGTGCCAGCAGCCCCGGGACAGCAGATACGCAGTATTTT.

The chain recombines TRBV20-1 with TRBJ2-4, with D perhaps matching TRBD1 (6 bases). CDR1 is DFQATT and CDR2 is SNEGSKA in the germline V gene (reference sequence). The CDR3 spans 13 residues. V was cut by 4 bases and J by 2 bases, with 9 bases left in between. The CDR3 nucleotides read TGCAGTGCTACGGGACATCCCAAAAACATTCAGTACTTC. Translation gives CSATGHPKNIQYF.

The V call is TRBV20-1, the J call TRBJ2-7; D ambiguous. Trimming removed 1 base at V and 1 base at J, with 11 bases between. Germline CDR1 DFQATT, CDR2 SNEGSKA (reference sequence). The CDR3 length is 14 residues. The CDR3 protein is CSARALPISYEQYF. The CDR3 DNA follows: TGCAGTGCTAGAGCCCTACCAATTTCCTACGAGCAGTACTTC.

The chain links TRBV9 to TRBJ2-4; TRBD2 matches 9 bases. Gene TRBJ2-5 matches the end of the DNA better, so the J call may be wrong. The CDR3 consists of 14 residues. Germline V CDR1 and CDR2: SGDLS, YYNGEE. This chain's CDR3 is CASSVRLAEETQYF. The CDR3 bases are TGTGCCAGCAGCGTACGACTAGCGGAAGAGACCCAGTACTTC.

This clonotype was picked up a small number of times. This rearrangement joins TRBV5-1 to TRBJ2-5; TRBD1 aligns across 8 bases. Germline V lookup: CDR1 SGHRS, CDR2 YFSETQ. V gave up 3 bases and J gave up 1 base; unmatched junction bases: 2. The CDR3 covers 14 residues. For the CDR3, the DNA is TGCGCCAGCAGCTCGGGACAGGTCCAAGAGACCCAGTACTTC. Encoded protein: CASSSGQVQETQYF.

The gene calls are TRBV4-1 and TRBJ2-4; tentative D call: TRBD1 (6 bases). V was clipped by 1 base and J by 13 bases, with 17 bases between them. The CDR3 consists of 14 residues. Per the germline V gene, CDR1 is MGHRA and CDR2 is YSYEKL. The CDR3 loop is CASSQGPGAERQYF. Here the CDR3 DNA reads TGCGCCAGCAGCCAAGGGCCAGGGGCCGAACGACAGTACTTC.

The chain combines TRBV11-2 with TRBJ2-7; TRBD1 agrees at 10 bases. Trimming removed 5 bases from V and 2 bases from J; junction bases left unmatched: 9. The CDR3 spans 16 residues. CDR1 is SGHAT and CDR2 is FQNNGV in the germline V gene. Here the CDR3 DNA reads TGTGCCAGCAGCCCTCCCCGGGACAGGGGTACCTACGAGCAGTACTTC. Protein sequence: CASSPPRDRGTYEQYF.